This section outlines one T cell receptor (beta chain) sequence together with its context. Its matching antigen is unknown. The CDR3 has 15 residues. The germline V gene has CDR1 SGHTA and CDR2 FQGTGA. The ends lost 5 bases at V and 6 bases at J; junction bases unmatched: 3. Sequencing was performed with immunoSEQ multiplex PCR; in TCRdb, only in-frame clones are kept and a portion is missing. The sample includes some 100,000 clones, about 86% seen only once; the top ten take approximately 18%. This entry belongs to a study of T cell responses to AZD1222 COVID-19 vaccine. Both about-4-week and about-12-week second-dose recipients were combined. Study-level results: Spike-spanning, vaccine-associated CD4 TCRs were dominant at 160-218 and 743-854. Spike-specific TCR depth and breadth grew after two AZD1222 doses. Mostly white British, mostly female donors; authors suggested clonal diversity may be underestimated.

The V gene is TRBV7-3, the J gene TRBJ2-1; 14 bases map to TRBD2. The specimen comprised peripheral blood, sampled 28 days after the second AZD1222 dose. The source of this sequence is an adult who received the AZD1222 COVID-19 vaccine. The CDR3 sequence: CASSVTSGGVNEQFF. Here the CDR3 DNA reads TGTGCCAGCAGCGTGACTAGCGGGGGGGTCAATGAGCAGTTCTTC.